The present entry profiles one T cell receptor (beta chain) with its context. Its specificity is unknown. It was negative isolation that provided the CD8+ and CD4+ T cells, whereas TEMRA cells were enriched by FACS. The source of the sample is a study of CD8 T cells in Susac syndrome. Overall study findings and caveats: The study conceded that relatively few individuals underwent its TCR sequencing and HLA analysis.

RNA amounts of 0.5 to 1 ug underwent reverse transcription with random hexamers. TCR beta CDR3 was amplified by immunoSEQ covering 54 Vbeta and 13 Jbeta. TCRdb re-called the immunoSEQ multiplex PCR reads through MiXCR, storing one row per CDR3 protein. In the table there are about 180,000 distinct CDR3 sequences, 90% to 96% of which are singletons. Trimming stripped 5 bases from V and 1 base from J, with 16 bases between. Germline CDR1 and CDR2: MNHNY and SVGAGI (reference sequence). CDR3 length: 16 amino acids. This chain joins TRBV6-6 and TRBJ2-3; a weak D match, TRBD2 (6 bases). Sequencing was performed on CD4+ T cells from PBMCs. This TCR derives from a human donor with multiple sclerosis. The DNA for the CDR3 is TGTGCCAGCAGTCGCCTCGGGAGTGATGGCACAGATACGCAGTATTTT. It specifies CASSRLGSDGTDTQYF.